The present TCR beta chain was sequenced within a study of PD-1 blockade in classical Hodgkin lymphoma. Study summary: Intravenous delivery of nivolumab at 3 mg/kg to patients occurred every 2 weeks.

Study observations and caveats: Individuals initiating nivolumab under 1 year after ASCT were excluded.

Profiled with immunoSEQ multiplex PCR; TCRdb holds only in-frame clones, not every one. The sample lists 15,000 to 25,000 clones; 84% were seen once. For this clone: The antigen is unknown.

Indicated time point: cycle 4 day 1 (C4D1), after about 6 weeks of nivolumab. The patients all showed relapse after autologous stem cell transplantation, while their brentuximab vedotin exposure varied. Isolated CD8+ T cells were derived from thawed PBMCs through magnetic negative selection. Complete response, partial response or progressive disease was recorded as best response. The CDR3 totals 15 residues. The V and J ends lost 5 bases and 9 bases respectively, with 20 bases between them. Germline CDR1 SEHNR, CDR2 FQNEAQ (reference sequence). The rearrangement uses TRBV7-9 and TRBJ1-5; D gene unclear. The sequence derives from a human donor with classical Hodgkin lymphoma. The sequencing used CD8+ T cells from blood, collected before the fourth cycle of nivolumab. The CDR3 spells CASSPSSSVAGPQHF. CDR3 bases: TGTGCCAGCAGCCCCTCATCGTCTGTCGCGGGGCCCCAGCATTTT.